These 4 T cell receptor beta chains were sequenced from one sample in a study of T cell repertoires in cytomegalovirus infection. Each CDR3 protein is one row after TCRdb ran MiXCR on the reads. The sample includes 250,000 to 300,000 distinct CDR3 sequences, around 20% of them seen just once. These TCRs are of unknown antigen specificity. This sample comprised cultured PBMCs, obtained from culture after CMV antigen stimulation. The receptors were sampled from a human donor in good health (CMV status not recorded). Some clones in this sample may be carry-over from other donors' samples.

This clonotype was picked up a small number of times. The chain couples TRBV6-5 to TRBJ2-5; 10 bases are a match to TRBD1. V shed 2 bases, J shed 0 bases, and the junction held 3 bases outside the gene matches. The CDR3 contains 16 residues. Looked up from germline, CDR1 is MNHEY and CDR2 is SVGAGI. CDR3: CASSYRDRGDQETQYF. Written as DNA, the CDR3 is TGTGCCAGCAGTTACCGGGACAGGGGCGACCAAGAGACCCAGTACTTC.

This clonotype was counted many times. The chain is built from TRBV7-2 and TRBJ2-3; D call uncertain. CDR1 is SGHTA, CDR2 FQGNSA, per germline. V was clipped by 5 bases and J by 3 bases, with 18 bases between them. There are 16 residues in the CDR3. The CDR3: CASSPNQVGGTDTQYF. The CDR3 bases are TGTGCCAGCAGCCCAAACCAAGTTGGTGGAACAGATACGCAGTATTTT.

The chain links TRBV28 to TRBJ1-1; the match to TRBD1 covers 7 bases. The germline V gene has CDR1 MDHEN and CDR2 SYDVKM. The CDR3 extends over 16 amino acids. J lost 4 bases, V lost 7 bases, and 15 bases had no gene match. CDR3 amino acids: CASKDHGVTGLTEAFF. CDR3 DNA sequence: TGTGCCAGCAAAGATCATGGCGTGACAGGGCTCACTGAAGCTTTCTTT.

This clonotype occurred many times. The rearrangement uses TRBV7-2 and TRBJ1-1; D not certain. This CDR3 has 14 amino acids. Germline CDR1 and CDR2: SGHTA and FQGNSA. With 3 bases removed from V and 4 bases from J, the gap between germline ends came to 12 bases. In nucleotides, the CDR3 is TGTGCCAGCAGCTTCCGGACCCCGGGCACTGAAGCTTTCTTT. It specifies CASSFRTPGTEAFF.